The 11 T cell receptor beta chains listed next were all sequenced from one sample in a study of regulatory T cells in long-lasting Graves disease. CDR3 regions were amplified by Arm-PCR using iRepertoire HTBI primers to build TCR beta libraries. TCRdb analysed the multiplex PCR reads with MiXCR anew, one entry per CDR3 protein. The table has about 420,000 distinct CDR3 sequences, roughly 15% seen once. Time point meaning: newly diagnosed GD, antithyroid drugs for less than 3 months. Following extraction of RNA from PBMCs, that RNA was used to make the TCR library. These sequences were also reported in another study, on T cells in Graves' hyperthyroidism and ophthalmopathy.

The input for sequencing was peripheral blood mononuclear cells (PBMCs), taken at new diagnosis, from a patient treated with antithyroid drugs. The receptors stem from a young woman with Graves disease.

The rearrangement links TRBV4-3 to TRBJ2-2; 11 bases line up with TRBD2. The V segment lost 3 bases and the J segment 4 bases; nucleotides outside the gene matches: 7. The CDR3 is 17 residues long. Germline V lookup: CDR1 LGHNA, CDR2 YSLEER. CDR3 in DNA: TGCGCCAGCAGCCATGCAGGGACTAGCGGCCCCACCGGGGAGCTGTTTTTT. Translation: CASSHAGTSGPTGELFF.

In this sample, this clonotype turned up many times. The chain uses TRBV11-3 and TRBJ1-1, with D uncertain. Trimming stripped 0 bases from V and 5 bases from J, with 7 bases between. The CDR3 sequence is 13 residues long. Germline V lookup: CDR1 SGHNT, CDR2 YENEEA. CDR3 loop: CASSLEGRTEAFF. In DNA, the CDR3 is TGTGCCAGCAGCTTAGAGGGGAGGACTGAAGCTTTCTTT. The whole variable domain, remainder taken from reference TRBV11-3 and TRBJ1-1, is EAGVVQSPRYKIIEKKQPVAFWCNPISGHNTLYWYLQNLGQGPELLIRYENEEAVDDSQLPKDRFSAERLKGVDSTLKIQPAELGDSAVYLCASSLEGRTEAFFGQGTRLTVV.

Concerning this clonotype: This may be a read error, as it is one base from a much larger clone. J is TRBJ2-1 and V is TRBV6-5, with 10 bases aligning to TRBD1. The length of the CDR3 is 14 residues. Per the germline V gene, CDR1 is MNHEY and CDR2 is SVGAGI. V dropped 2 bases and J dropped 10; count of bases not matched to a gene: 5. Here the CDR3 reads CASSYGQGDYEQFF. CDR3 sequence (DNA): TGTGCCAGCAGTTACGGACAGGGGGACTACGAGCAGTTCTTC.

On this clonotype: Germline is not matched at one junction end, which may reflect a read error. The chain links TRBV4-2 to TRBJ2-4; 7 positions agree with TRBD1. The CDR3 loop spans 18 amino acids. Germline V gene data show CDR1 as LGHNA and CDR2 as YNFKEQ. The CDR3 sequence is CASSQDGSFKGAQNTQYF. CDR3 nucleotide sequence: TGTGCCAGCAGCCAAGATGGGTCCTTTAAGGGGGCGCAAAACACTCAGTACTTC.

This clonotype was detected a few times. The chain carries TRBV20-1 and TRBJ2-3, with 7 bases identical to TRBD2. V shed 1 base and J 6 bases; nucleotides not matched to a gene: 10. The CDR3 has 15 residues. Germline V gene lookup returns CDR1 DFQATT and CDR2 SNEGSKA (reference sequence). In DNA form, the CDR3 reads TGCAGTGCTAGAGTGCGAGCGGGGTGGTTGGATACGCAGTATTTT. Its protein product is CSARVRAGWLDTQYF.

With respect to this clonotype: Just one base apart from a much larger clone, this may be a read error. The chain uses TRBV2 and TRBJ2-7; the D gene is possibly TRBD2 (6 bases). Germline values: CDR1 SNHLY, CDR2 FYNNEI. The CDR3 consists of 15 residues. Trimming stripped 3 bases from V and 2 bases from J, with 14 bases between. The CDR3 here is CASSEGLRLPYEQYF. In DNA form, the CDR3 reads TGTGCCAGCAGTGAGGGACTGCGTCTTCCCTACGAGCAGTACTTC. Based on the CDR3 plus reference TRBV2 and TRBJ2-7, the full variable domain is EPEVTQTPSHQVTQMGQEVILRCVPISNHLYFYWYRQILGQKVEFLVSFYNNEISEKSEIFDDQFSVERPDGSNFTLKIRSTKLEDSAMYFCASSEGLRLPYEQYFGPGTRLTVT.

This clonotype was observed a few times. This chain connects TRBV6-7 to TRBJ1-5, with 8 bases matching TRBD1. TRBV6-7 belongs to the ORF category, with a function that is uncertain. The CDR3 runs 20 residues. J was trimmed by 2 bases and V by 7 bases; bases with no gene match: 22. CDR3 loop: CASTTGQPFRGRVGNQPQHF. DNA for the CDR3: TGTGCCAGCACCACAGGCCAACCCTTCAGGGGGCGCGTTGGCAATCAGCCCCAGCATTTT.

This clonotype was detected many times. V and J are TRBV6-5 and TRBJ2-5, with 7 bases matching TRBD1. CDR1 is MNHEY, CDR2 SVGAGI, per germline. V lost 0 bases and J lost 5; bases outside the gene matches: 6. The length of the CDR3 is 15 residues. The CDR3 sequence: CASSYSSEGAETQYF. CDR3 DNA: TGTGCCAGCAGTTACTCGTCAGAGGGGGCGGAGACCCAGTACTTC.

This clonotype was found many times. The J gene is TRBJ2-1, the V gene TRBV3-1; D is unresolved. V was shortened by 3 bases and J by 1 base, with 7 bases between the two germline ends. The CDR3 extends over 14 amino acids. Germline V gene data show CDR1 as LGHDT and CDR2 as YNNKEL (reference sequence). CDR3 in DNA: TGTGCCAGCAGCCAGAGAGGTTCCTACAATGAGCAGTTCTTC. Translated: CASSQRGSYNEQFF.

The sample holds a few counts of this clonotype. The gene calls are TRBV29-1 and TRBJ2-1, with TRBD2 matching over 10 bases. The CDR3 runs 14 residues. V was pared by 7 bases and J by 6 bases, with 9 bases of the junction left unmatched. CDR1 is SQVTM and CDR2 is ANQGSEA in the germline V gene. The DNA for the CDR3 is TGCAGCGCTGCAATAGCGGGAGGTTCCAATGAGCAGTTCTTC. It is translated as CSAAIAGGSNEQFF.

The V gene is TRBV7-9, the J gene TRBJ1-5; D is unresolved. V shed 5 bases and J shed 6 bases, with 17 bases lying between them. This CDR3 is 15 amino acids long. Germline V CDR1 and CDR2: SEHNR, FQNEAQ (reference sequence). CDR3 protein: CASSGSDIVSQPQHF. CDR3 nucleotide sequence: TGTGCCAGCAGCGGCAGCGACATCGTCAGTCAGCCCCAGCATTTT.